These 27 T cell receptor beta chains originate from one sample sequenced in a study of blood T cell repertoires in COVID-19 (dated by TCRdb to 2018 to 2020). Library prep was done by the immunoSEQ multiplex PCR assay. In TCRdb, the immuneACCESS table is reduced to in-frame sequences with V and J assigned. These tables do not hold every clone; where another copy was compared, an unresolved V gene accounts for under half, and the others remain unexplained. The sample table contains roughly 180,000 clones; only one count was recorded for around three quarters of them. The ten largest clonotypes hold approximately 15% of the sample. The material sequenced was peripheral blood. These receptor sequences come from a man aged 55 to 69 with active or convalescent COVID-19.

This clone was counted a few times. The genes are TRBV11-1 and TRBJ2-5; a weak D match, TRBD1 (6 bases). Germline V lookup: CDR1 SGHAT, CDR2 FQDESV (reference sequence). V was shortened by 4 bases and J by 1 base, with 16 bases between the two germline ends. The CDR3 runs to 16 residues. The CDR3 reads CASSSRTARVQETQYF. DNA of the CDR3: TGTGCCAGCAGCTCTAGGACAGCCAGAGTCCAAGAGACCCAGTACTTC. The full variable domain, rest sourced from reference TRBV11-1 and TRBJ2-5, is EAEVAQSPRYKITEKSQAVAFWCDPISGHATLYWYRQILGQGPELLVQFQDESVVDDSQLPKDRFSAERLKGVDSTLKIQPAELGDSAMYLCASSSRTARVQETQYFGPGTRLLVL.

In its sample, this clone was seen a few times. One end of the junction fails to match germline, which may point to a read error. The chain has TRBV6-5 and TRBJ1-1; D unclear. Germline V gene lookup returns CDR1 MNHEY and CDR2 SVGAGI. CDR3 length: 10 amino acids. CDR3 amino acids: CASTYGEAFF. CDR3 nucleotides: TGTGCCAGCACTTACGGGGAGGCTTTCTTT.

Only one count was recorded for this clone. This sequence joins TRBV6-4 and TRBJ2-5; perhaps TRBD2 as D (6 bases). Trimming took off 4 bases at V and 6 bases at J, with 12 bases between the two ends. CDR1 and CDR2 (germline): MRHNA, SNTAGT. The CDR3 totals 13 residues. This chain's CDR3 is CASSAAEGQTQYF. Written as DNA, the CDR3 is TGTGCCAGCAGTGCGGCGGAGGGGCAGACCCAGTACTTC.

The V and J genes are TRBV12-5 and TRBJ2-1; tentative D call: TRBD1 (7 bases). Germline CDR1 and CDR2: LGHNT and FRNRAP. Trimming removed 5 bases at V and 9 bases at J, with 38 bases between. The CDR3 extends over 21 amino acids. This CDR3 reads CASGLPSGTAEIGGIIGEQFF. Here the CDR3 DNA reads TGTGCTAGTGGTCTCCCATCCGGGACAGCCGAGATTGGCGGGATAATAGGTGAGCAGTTCTTC.

The chain links TRBV29-1 to TRBJ2-1; 10 bases line up with TRBD2. Germline values: CDR1 SQVTM, CDR2 ANQGSEA. The CDR3 is 15 amino acids. V was pared by 6 bases and J by 6 bases, with 11 bases of the junction left unmatched. CDR3: CSVPPLAGAGNEQFF. The CDR3 DNA follows: TGCAGCGTGCCACCTCTAGCGGGAGCCGGCAATGAGCAGTTCTTC.

CDR3 sequence (DNA): TGCAGCGGCGCCAAACTAGCGGGAGGCTCCTACGAGCAGTACTTC. It specifies CSGAKLAGGSYEQYF. The V gene is TRBV29-1, the J gene TRBJ2-7, with 12 positions matching TRBD2. The V segment lost 7 bases and the J segment 0 bases; nucleotides outside the gene matches: 7. Germline lookup yields CDR1 SQVTM and CDR2 ANQGSEA. The CDR3 spans 15 residues.

The genes are TRBV3-1 (or the pseudogene TRBV3-2) and TRBJ2-5; 7 bases agree with TRBD2. The CDR3 spans 14 residues. Trimming removed 3 bases from V and 2 bases from J; junction bases left unmatched: 3. Per germline, CDR1 LGHDT and CDR2 YNNKEL (reference sequence). In DNA, the CDR3 is TGTGCCAGCAGCCACCGGCGGGGGCAAGAGACCCAGTACTTC. It codes for CASSHRRGQETQYF.

J is TRBJ2-7 and V is TRBV18; the D gene is possibly TRBD2 (6 bases). The CDR3 contains 13 residues. Trimming took off 3 bases at V and 2 bases at J, with 8 bases between the two ends. The germline CDR1 and CDR2 sequences are KGHSH and LQKENI. For the CDR3, the DNA is TGTGCCAGCTCACCGACGGGGGCCTACGAGCAGTACTTC. Translated: CASSPTGAYEQYF.

The V gene is TRBV4-2, the J gene TRBJ2-3, with 7 bases identical to TRBD2. Trimming took 4 bases from V and 5 from J; bases not matched to a gene: 15. Germline V gene lookup returns CDR1 LGHNA and CDR2 YNFKEQ. CDR3 length equals 17 residues. The CDR3 coding sequence is TGTGCCAGCAGCCGAGGAGGCGGCGGGAGAGAAGTAGATACGCAGTATTTT. This codes for CASSRGGGGREVDTQYF.

The chain employs TRBV29-1 and TRBJ2-7; D may be TRBD2 (6 bases). The germline V gene encodes CDR1 SQVTM and CDR2 ANQGSEA. V was clipped by 7 bases and J by 4 bases, with 20 bases between them. CDR3 length: 14 amino acids. The CDR3 DNA reads TGCAGCGCCCTACATGGAGGGAACAAGTACGAGCAGTACTTC. This sequence encodes CSALHGGNKYEQYF.

In its sample, this clone was seen many times. The chain recombines TRBV6-2 or TRBV6-3 with TRBJ2-7, with 12 bases lining up with TRBD2. Germline-derived CDR1 and CDR2 are MNHEY and SVGEGT. The CDR3 totals 16 residues. V gave up 3 bases and J gave up 7 bases; unmatched junction bases: 10. The CDR3, as DNA: TGTGCCAGCAGTTATCTAGCGGGAGGGCCTTTGGATGAGCAGTACTTC. This encodes CASSYLAGGPLDEQYF.

The chain couples TRBV10-1 to TRBJ1-1; TRBD1 matches 9 bases. This CDR3 spans 16 amino acids. J was trimmed by 3 bases and V by 6 bases; bases with no gene match: 11. The germline gives CDR1 WNHNN, CDR2 SYGVQD (reference sequence). The CDR3 coding sequence is TGCGCCAGCAGGCCCGGGACAGGGTTGAGGGACACTGAAGCTTTCTTT. Translation gives CASRPGTGLRDTEAFF.

CDR3: CASSVEEGQAVNTGELFF. The CDR3 nucleotides are TGTGCCAGCAGCGTAGAGGAGGGACAGGCGGTCAACACCGGGGAGCTGTTTTTT. The J gene is TRBJ2-2, the V gene TRBV9; 8 positions match TRBD1. The CDR3 spans 18 residues. Trimming cost V 0 bases and J 2 bases; bases outside gene matches: 9. Per germline, CDR1 SGDLS and CDR2 YYNGEE.

CDR3 bases: TGTGCCAGCTCACCGGGGGCACTAGTCTCTGGAAACACCATATATTTT. It translates to CASSPGALVSGNTIYF. This chain connects TRBV18 to TRBJ1-3, with TRBD1 as a possible D gene (6 bases). There are 16 residues in the CDR3. CDR1 is KGHSH and CDR2 is LQKENI in the germline V gene. Between the trimmed V and J ends, which lost 3 bases and 0 bases, there was a span of 12 bases.

The rearrangement uses TRBV5-8 and TRBJ1-1; no reliable D call. The CDR3 runs to 13 residues. The V gene's germline CDR1 is SGHTS and CDR2 YDEGEE. The germline V and J ends were trimmed by 4 bases and 4 bases, with 11 bases remaining between them. In nucleotides, the CDR3 is TGTGCCAGCAGCCACGCCCCGAGCACTGAAGCTTTCTTT. Encoded protein: CASSHAPSTEAFF.

The rearrangement joins TRBV27 to TRBJ1-6; D may be TRBD1 (6 bases). Germline V gene sequence: CDR1 MNHEY, CDR2 SMNVEV (reference sequence). Trimming pared 5 bases from V and 8 bases from J, leaving 16 bases between. This CDR3 has 15 amino acids. CDR3 protein: CASSVWTAGDSPLHF. CDR3 sequence (DNA): TGTGCCAGCAGTGTGTGGACAGCCGGGGATTCACCCCTCCACTTT.

This chain links TRBV28 with TRBJ1-2; 12 bases are a match to TRBD1. Unmatched junction bases numbered 1, after V lost 2 bases and J lost 3 bases. Germline V gene lookup returns CDR1 MDHEN and CDR2 SYDVKM. This CDR3 contains 15 residues. This CDR3 reads CASSLGTGGDYGYTF. CDR3 bases: TGTGCCAGCAGTTTAGGGACAGGGGGCGACTATGGCTACACCTTC.

V usage is TRBV7-8 and J usage is TRBJ2-3; D is unresolved. The V end lost 2 bases, the J end lost 6 bases, and 18 bases lay between the germline ends. Germline V gives CDR1 SGHVS, CDR2 FQNEAQ. The CDR3 is 16 residues long. The CDR3 sequence is CASSLTRILARDTQYF. The CDR3 DNA reads TGTGCCAGCAGCTTAACGCGGATCTTGGCTCGGGATACGCAGTATTTT.

The gene calls are TRBV28 and TRBJ1-4; 8 nucleotides line up with TRBD1. V shed 5 bases, J shed 3 bases, and the junction held 5 bases outside the gene matches. CDR3 length: 15 residues. Per the germline V gene, CDR1 is MDHEN and CDR2 is SYDVKM. The CDR3 loop is CASSPQGASNEKLFF. CDR3 nucleotides: TGTGCCAGCAGTCCCCAGGGGGCCTCTAATGAAAAACTGTTTTTT.

Details on this clone: The conserved phenylalanine or tryptophan normally closing the CDR3 is absent here, so this likely arose from a read error. The chain employs TRBV6-5 and TRBJ1-2; 7 bases match TRBD1. This CDR3 has 14 residues. V lost 2 bases, J lost 4 bases, and 4 bases stayed unmatched. Germline CDR1 reads MNHEY; CDR2 reads SVGAGI. The CDR3 DNA is TGTGCCAGCAGTTACAGGACAGGTCCCTATGGCTACACCCTC. Amino acid sequence: CASSYRTGPYGYTL.

The rearrangement uses TRBV5-8 and TRBJ2-7; 11 nucleotides agree with TRBD1. This CDR3 is built from 16 residues. V lost 1 base and J lost 3; bases outside the gene matches: 6. The germline V gene encodes CDR1 SGHTS and CDR2 YDEGEE. DNA for the CDR3: TGTGCCAGCAGCTTGAATGGGACAGGGGGGCACTACGAGCAGTACTTC. This translates into CASSLNGTGGHYEQYF.

V and J are TRBV19 and TRBJ1-2; tentatively, D is TRBD1 (5 bases). In germline, CDR1 is LNHDA, CDR2 SQIVND (reference sequence). With 9 bases removed from V and 3 bases from J, the gap between germline ends came to 11 bases. The CDR3 is 12 residues long. CDR3 sequence reads: CASGGMDYGYTF. The CDR3 nucleotides are TGTGCCAGCGGGGGGATGGACTATGGCTACACCTTC.

This clone came up a few times. The chain recombines TRBV7-9 with TRBJ2-1, with 8 bases identical to TRBD2. J was trimmed by 8 bases and V by 7 bases; bases with no gene match: 16. Germline loops: CDR1 SEHNR, CDR2 FQNEAQ (reference sequence). The CDR3 extends over 16 amino acids. CDR3 sequence (DNA): TGTGCCAGCACCGACCTTACGGGACTAGTAATCCATGAGCAGTTCTTC. Amino acid sequence: CASTDLTGLVIHEQFF.

This clone was picked up one time. The V and J genes are TRBV5-1 and TRBJ1-1; D may be TRBD1 (5 bases). The CDR3 is made up of 13 amino acids. Germline V gene lookup returns CDR1 SGHRS and CDR2 YFSETQ. The V and J ends lost 4 bases and 8 bases respectively, with 15 bases between them. The CDR3 DNA is TGCGCCAGCAGCCCTCGGCCAGGGATGGAAGCTTTCTTT. This sequence encodes CASSPRPGMEAFF.

This chain uses TRBV27 with TRBJ1-5; no reliable D call. The CDR3 consists of 15 residues. V lost 2 bases and J 1 base, leaving 9 bases between the germline ends. From germline, CDR1 is MNHEY and CDR2 SMNVEV (reference sequence). The CDR3 coding sequence is TGTGCCAGCAGTTTACTGTCCGGGAGCAATCAGCCCCAGCATTTT. It translates to CASSLLSGSNQPQHF.

This chain connects TRBV2 to TRBJ2-2; 8 nucleotides agree with TRBD2. The V gene's germline CDR1 is SNHLY and CDR2 FYNNEI. J lost 5 bases, V lost 7 bases, and 6 bases had no gene match. The CDR3 sequence is 14 residues long. The CDR3 protein is CASTRSGRTGELFF. The CDR3 DNA sequence: TGTGCCAGCACGAGGAGCGGGAGAACCGGGGAGCTGTTTTTT.

V gene TRBV6-5 combines with J gene TRBJ1-1; possible D gene TRBD1, 6 bases. Trimming left V 8 bases short and J 1 base short, with 8 bases between. The CDR3 is made up of 12 amino acids. Germline V gene data show CDR1 as MNHEY and CDR2 as SVGAGI. The CDR3 DNA reads TGTGCCAGCGGCAGGGGGAACACTGAAGCTTTCTTT. Translation gives CASGRGNTEAFF.